These 14 T cell receptor beta chains came from one sample sequenced in a study of blood T cell repertoires in COVID-19. TCRdb keeps only in-frame clones here, not all; method: immunoSEQ multiplex PCR. The data hold roughly 41,000 clones, with around 90% observed a single time. Sequencing input: peripheral blood. The receptors shown here come from a man aged 55 to 69 with active or convalescent COVID-19.

The chain has TRBV5-5 and TRBJ2-7; no definite D call. V gave up 2 bases and J gave up 0 bases, with 9 bases separating them. Germline lookup yields CDR1 SGHKS and CDR2 YYEKEE (reference sequence). CDR3 length: 14 amino acids. CDR3 nucleotides: TGTGCCAGCAGCTTCCGTCCGGGCTCCTACGAGCAGTACTTC. Protein sequence: CASSFRPGSYEQYF.

The V gene is TRBV15, the J gene TRBJ1-1; no definite D call. V dropped 5 bases and J dropped 7 bases, with 11 bases sitting between them. The germline V gene encodes CDR1 LNHNV and CDR2 YYDKDF (reference sequence). CDR3 size: 12 residues. The CDR3 DNA reads as TGTGCCACCAGCGTACCGGGTTTTGAAGCTTTCTTT. Translation: CATSVPGFEAFF.

The chain links TRBV11-3 to TRBJ2-1; D may be TRBD2 (6 bases). This CDR3 region has 15 residues. V was pared by 3 bases and J by 12 bases, with 21 bases between. In germline, CDR1 is SGHNT, CDR2 YENEEA. The CDR3 DNA sequence: TGTGCCAGCAGCTTGTATTCTAGCGCCTCCTCGGGGCAGTTCTTC. Amino acids: CASSLYSSASSGQFF.

This sequence joins TRBV9 and TRBJ2-7; 7 positions agree with TRBD1. CDR1 is SGDLS and CDR2 is YYNGEE in the germline V gene. The CDR3 is 12 amino acids. The V and J ends lost 3 bases and 3 bases, in that order; junction bases with no gene match: 0. The CDR3 reads CASSGDSYEQYF. As DNA, the CDR3 is TGTGCCAGCAGCGGGGACAGCTACGAGCAGTACTTC. Variable domain in full (rest from reference TRBV9 and TRBJ2-7): DSGVTQTPKHLITATGQRVTLRCSPRSGDLSVYWYQQSLDQGLQFLIQYYNGEERAKGNILERFSAQQFPDLHSELNLSSLELGDSALYFCASSGDSYEQYFGPGTRLTVT.

The rearrangement joins TRBV19 to TRBJ1-4; 7 nucleotides align to TRBD1. V lost 1 base, J lost 5 bases, and 1 base stayed unmatched. This CDR3 has 14 amino acids. Germline V gene data show CDR1 as LNHDA and CDR2 as SQIVND (reference sequence). The CDR3 loop is CASSIGTGNEKLFF. DNA of the CDR3: TGTGCCAGTAGTATAGGGACAGGAAATGAAAAACTGTTTTTT.

V is TRBV3-1 (or the pseudogene TRBV3-2) and J is TRBJ2-7; possibly TRBD1 for D (6 bases). Looked up from germline, CDR1 is LGHDT and CDR2 is YNNKEL (reference sequence). This CDR3 contains 12 residues. The V gene lost 4 bases and the J gene lost 5 bases, with 9 bases spanning the gap. This CDR3 is CASSRTDNEQYF. The CDR3 DNA is TGTGCCAGCAGCCGGACAGACAACGAGCAGTACTTC.

The gene calls are TRBV5-4 and TRBJ2-3; D is possibly TRBD2 (6 bases). The germline gives CDR1 SGHNT, CDR2 YYREEE (reference sequence). V was pared by 6 bases and J by 6 bases, with 20 bases between. The CDR3 is 15 residues long. CDR3: CASNMGGVASDTQYF. CDR3 coding DNA: TGTGCCAGCAACATGGGGGGAGTGGCGAGCGATACGCAGTATTTT.

As regards this clone: One end of the junction fails to match germline, which may point to a read error. J is TRBJ2-7 and V is TRBV7-2; TRBD2 aligns across 8 bases. Germline V gene lookup returns CDR1 SGHTA and CDR2 FQGNSA. The CDR3 runs 17 residues. The CDR3 is CASRLGVAGTSSYEQYF. CDR3 coding DNA: TGTGCCAGCCGCTTAGGCGTAGCGGGAACCAGCTCCTACGAGCAGTACTTC. The full variable domain, its missing parts supplied by reference TRBV7-2 and TRBJ2-7, is GAGVSQSPSNKVTEKGKDVELRCDPISGHTALYWYRQSLGQGLEFLIYFQGNSAPDKSGLPSDRFSAERTGGSVSTLTIQRTQQEDSAVYLCASRLGVAGTSSYEQYFGPGTRLTVT.

The chain couples TRBV7-3 to TRBJ2-1, with TRBD2 matching 8 bases. The germline V gene has CDR1 SGHTA and CDR2 FQGTGA. V dropped 1 base and J dropped 2; count of bases not matched to a gene: 1. The CDR3 runs to 15 residues. CDR3 region: CASSLNSGTYNEQFF. The CDR3 DNA is TGTGCCAGCAGCTTAAATAGCGGGACCTACAATGAGCAGTTCTTC.

V usage is TRBV28 and J usage is TRBJ2-3; 11 bases line up with TRBD1. From germline, CDR1 is MDHEN and CDR2 SYDVKM. The CDR3 runs 15 residues. V gave up 3 bases and J gave up 4 bases; unmatched junction bases: 3. The CDR3 region has the DNA TGTGCCAGCAGTTTCGGGGGACAGGGGGCAGATACGCAGTATTTT. Translated, it gives CASSFGGQGADTQYF.

The V and J genes are TRBV4-2 and TRBJ1-1, with D uncertain. CDR3 length equals 16 residues. Germline V gene data show CDR1 as LGHNA and CDR2 as YNFKEQ. Trimming took 0 bases from V and 3 from J, leaving 14 bases between them. The CDR3 is CASSQDPSGPYTEAFF. The CDR3 DNA follows: TGTGCCAGCAGCCAAGATCCCTCTGGCCCGTACACTGAAGCTTTCTTT.

The chain recombines TRBV20-1 with TRBJ2-1; 11 nucleotides align to TRBD1. Looked up from germline, CDR1 is DFQATT and CDR2 is SNEGSKA (reference sequence). This CDR3 spans 14 amino acids. J lost 7 bases, V lost 3 bases, and 5 bases had no gene match. CDR3 sequence reads: CSASRDRGLNEQFF. As DNA, the CDR3 is TGCAGTGCTAGTAGGGACAGGGGGTTGAATGAGCAGTTCTTC.

V is TRBV6-5 and J is TRBJ2-6; tentative D call: TRBD2 (5 bases). Trimming removed 6 bases from V and 0 bases from J, with 6 bases in between. The CDR3 consists of 14 residues. Germline V gene sequence: CDR1 MNHEY, CDR2 SVGAGI. The CDR3 reads CASRGSSGANVLTF. The CDR3, as DNA: TGTGCCAGCAGGGGGAGCTCTGGGGCCAACGTCCTGACTTTC.

The sample holds one count of this clone. The chain links TRBV4-3 to TRBJ1-2; no firm D call. The germline V gene encodes CDR1 LGHNA and CDR2 YSLEER. The V and J ends lost 0 bases and 4 bases respectively, with 9 bases between them. The CDR3 loop spans 14 amino acids. CDR3 loop: CASSQELVTYGYTF. CDR3 sequence (DNA): TGCGCCAGCAGCCAAGAACTAGTGACCTATGGCTACACCTTC.